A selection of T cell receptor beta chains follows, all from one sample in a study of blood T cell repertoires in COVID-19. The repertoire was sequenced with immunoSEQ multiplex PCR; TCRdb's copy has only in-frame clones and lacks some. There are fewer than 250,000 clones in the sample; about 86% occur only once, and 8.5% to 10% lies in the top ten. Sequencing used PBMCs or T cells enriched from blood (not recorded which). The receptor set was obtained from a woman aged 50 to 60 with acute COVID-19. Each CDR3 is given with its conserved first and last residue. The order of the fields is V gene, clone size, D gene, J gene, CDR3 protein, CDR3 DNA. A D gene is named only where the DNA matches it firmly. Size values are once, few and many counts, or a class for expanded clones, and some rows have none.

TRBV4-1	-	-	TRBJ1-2	CASSQAASVGLGGYTF	TGCGCCAGCAGCCAAGCCGCAAGCGTGGGGCTAGGTGGCTACACCTTC
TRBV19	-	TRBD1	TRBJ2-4	CASSPGTGFEAKNIQYF	TGTGCCAGTAGTCCGGGGACAGGATTTGAAGCCAAAAACATTCAGTACTTC
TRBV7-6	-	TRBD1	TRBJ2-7	CASSLAGGTGVYEQYF	TGTGCCAGCAGCTTAGCGGGAGGGACAGGGGTGTACGAGCAGTACTTC
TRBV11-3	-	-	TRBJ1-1	CASSQQSQNTEAFF	TGTGCCAGCAGCCAACAGAGCCAGAACACTGAAGCTTTCTTT
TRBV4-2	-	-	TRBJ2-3	CAMDTDADTQYF	TGTGCCATGGACACCGACGCAGATACGCAGTATTTT
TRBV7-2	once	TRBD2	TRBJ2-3	CASSLGGLAADTQYF	TGTGCCAGCAGCTTAGGGGGACTAGCCGCAGATACGCAGTATTTT
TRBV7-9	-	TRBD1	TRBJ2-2	CASSSRTGEVLDTGELFF	TGTGCCAGCAGCTCGAGGACAGGGGAGGTACTGGATACCGGGGAGCTGTTTTTT
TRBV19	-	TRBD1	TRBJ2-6	CASSIDRTVSSGGWFSGANVLTF	TGTGCCAGTAGTATAGATCGTACCGTTTCCTCAGGGGGATGGTTCAGTGGGGCCAACGTCCTGACTTTC
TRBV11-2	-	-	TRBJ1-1	CASSLQGGGLEAFF	TGTGCCAGCAGCCTACAGGGCGGGGGACTTGAAGCTTTCTTT
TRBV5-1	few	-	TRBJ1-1	CASSFLGGNTEAFF	TGCGCCAGCAGCTTCTTAGGGGGGAACACTGAAGCTTTCTTT
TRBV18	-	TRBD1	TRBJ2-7	CASSVDRLYEQYF	TGTGCCAGCTCAGTGGACAGGCTCTACGAGCAGTACTTC
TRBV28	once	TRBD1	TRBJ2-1	CASSPRTGSYNEQFF	TGTGCCAGCAGTCCCCGGACAGGGTCCTACAATGAGCAGTTCTTC
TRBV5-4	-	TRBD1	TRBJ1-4	CASSSRQGTNEKLFF	TGTGCCAGCAGCTCAAGACAGGGAACTAATGAAAAACTGTTTTTT
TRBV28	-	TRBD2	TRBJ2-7	CASLSGTTYEQYF	TGTGCCAGCCTTAGCGGGACGACCTACGAGCAGTACTTC
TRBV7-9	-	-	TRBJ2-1	CASSSLARLNEQFF	TGTGCCAGCAGTTCGCTAGCGCGACTCAATGAGCAGTTCTTC
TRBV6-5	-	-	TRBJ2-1	CASSYEAGTNEQFF	TGTGCCAGCAGTTACGAGGCGGGGACGAATGAGCAGTTCTTC
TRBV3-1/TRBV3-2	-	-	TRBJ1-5	CASSLGHRNQPQHF	TGTGCCAGCAGCCTCGGACATCGGAATCAGCCCCAGCATTTT
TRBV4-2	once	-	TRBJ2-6	CASSQQGSGANVLTF	TGTGCCAGCAGCCAACAGGGCTCTGGGGCCAACGTCCTGACTTTC
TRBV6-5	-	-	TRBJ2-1	CASNRVNEQFF	TGTGCCAGCAATAGAGTCAATGAGCAGTTCTTC
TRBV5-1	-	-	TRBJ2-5	CASSLRASVFQETQYF	TGCGCCAGCAGCCTGAGGGCTAGCGTTTTTCAAGAGACCCAGTACTTC
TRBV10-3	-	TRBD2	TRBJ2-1	CAISDVAGVNEQFF	TGTGCCATCAGTGACGTGGCGGGGGTAAATGAGCAGTTCTTC
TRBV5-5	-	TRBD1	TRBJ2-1	CASIVQGRTGASSDEQFF	TGTGCCAGCATTGTTCAAGGTAGGACAGGGGCCTCAAGCGATGAGCAGTTCTTC
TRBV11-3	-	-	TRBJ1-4	CASSLDRLSENEKLFF	TGTGCCAGCAGCTTAGATCGACTCTCAGAGAATGAAAAACTGTTTTTT
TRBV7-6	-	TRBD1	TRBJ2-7	CASSQDRGGIFF	TGTGCCAGCAGCCAGGACAGGGGGGGTATTTTTTTC
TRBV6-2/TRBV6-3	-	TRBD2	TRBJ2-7	CASSTNRRGTSGSYEQYF	TGTGCCAGCAGTACAAACAGACGCGGGACTAGCGGTTCCTACGAGCAGTACTTC
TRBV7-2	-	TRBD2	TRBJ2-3	CASSTGGQGGDTQYF	TGTGCCAGCAGCACGGGCGGGCAGGGAGGGGATACGCAGTATTTT
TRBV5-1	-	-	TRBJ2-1	CASSFRLNNNEQFF	TGCGCCAGCAGCTTCAGACTAAACAACAATGAGCAGTTCTTC